This TCR beta chain came from a study of blood T cell repertoires in COVID-19. Across the study: The samples span acute and convalescent COVID-19 from the United States, Italy and Spain.

Original processing notes: The authors estimated nucleated cell counts from reference gene primer amplification. The table came from immunoSEQ multiplex PCR; TCRdb's copy has only in-frame clones and leaves some out. D and trimming come from the DNA, and the V and J calls and clone size come from that table. The sample consists of a few hundred thousand clones, about nine tenths of them appearing once. This TCR came from a woman in her thirties with COVID-19, enrolled during active disease. Sequenced material: peripheral blood.

The DNA for the CDR3 is TGTGCCACCAGCAGAGATGGAGGTAGTACTGAAGCTTTCTTT. Its protein product is CATSRDGGSTEAFF. The chain is built from TRBV15 and TRBJ1-1; D gene uncertain. CDR1 and CDR2 (germline): LNHNV, YYDKDF (reference sequence). V shed 0 bases and J shed 5 bases, with 10 bases lying between them. The CDR3 covers 14 residues. Based on the CDR3 plus reference TRBV15 and TRBJ1-1, the full variable domain is DAMVIQNPRYQVTQFGKPVTLSCSQTLNHNVMYWYQQKSSQAPKLLFHYYDKDFNNEADTPDNFQSRRPNTSFCFLDIRSPGLGDTAMYLCATSRDGGSTEAFFGQGTRLTVV.